The present entry profiles one T cell receptor (beta chain) with its context. Its antigen remains undetermined. No quality values exist for individual bases; no much larger clone is one base distant. The data stem from a study of regulatory T cells in long-lasting Graves disease (dated by TCRdb to the early 2020s). For the wider study: Newly diagnosed Graves' disease patients had taken antithyroid drugs for less than 3 months. Patients with persistent Graves' disease were compared with patients with newly diagnosed Graves' disease using TCR sequencing and RNA sequencing of peripheral blood. A total of around 35 samples underwent TCR sequencing: about 13 from persistent and 20 from newly diagnosed Graves' disease patients. The study was conducted in China and was registered as a clinical trial.

Points the paper makes about the study in general: Preferential use of TRBV28, TRBJ1-2 and TRBJ2-5 was observed in persistent disease, whereas TRBV20-1 and TRBJ2-1 were favored in newly diagnosed disease. Sequencing and analysis were limited to the TCR beta chain. The study examined only peripheral blood because the primary lesion, thyroid tissue, could not be accessed. Persistent patients shared more public clonotypes among themselves (around 3,000) than newly diagnosed patients did (approximately 970). Compared with newly diagnosed patients, patients with persistent Graves' disease had lower TCR Shannon entropy and fewer highly expanded clones, which suggests clonal expansion. The authors acknowledged the small sample size as a limitation that may reduce accuracy.

Receptor amplification or capture employed multiplex PCR. Sequencing was performed on an Illumina HiSeq 4000. iRepertoire HTBI primers and Arm-PCR amplification of CDR3 regions were used to construct TCR beta libraries. Gel purification was performed on PCR products prior to sequencing. The authors' analysis ran thus. Gene usage analysis of CDR3 amino acid clonotypes used the 62 TRBV and some 15 TRBJ segments found across samples. COPE and FqMerger were used to merge filtered high-quality paired reads into contigs. BLAST was used to align contigs to IMGT TRBV, TRBD and TRBJ reference genes, and CDR3 was defined according to IMGT. Clonotypes above 0.1% frequency were classified as highly expanded clones. Shannon entropy served as the measure of repertoire diversity, while the Gini coefficient captured V-J evenness. Clonotypes shared by more than one individual were considered public. The public reads were reprocessed in TCRdb via fastp at Q25 and MiXCR, keeping in-frame beta chains. Each entry is one CDR3 protein sequence, shown with its most common DNA and genes. These V and J calls are TCRdb output, not the study's own analysis. Here the sample has some 230,000 distinct CDR3 sequences; about 17% occur a single time. The ten largest make up around 20% of the sample.

V is shortened by 2 bases, J by 7 bases, and the region joining them spans 21 bases. From its cysteine to its phenylalanine, the CDR3 spans 17 amino acids. Just the 51-base CDR3 DNA is kept, in frame starting at base 1. The germline V gene provides CDR1 MNHEY and CDR2 SVGEGT. The meaning of the sample's time point label: newly diagnosed GD, antithyroid drugs for less than 3 months. RNA was extracted from PBMCs in TRIzol for both TCR sequencing and RNA sequencing. The diagnosis of Graves' disease followed American Thyroid Association guidelines. Recruitment of patients was carried out at an endocrinology department in Xi'an, China. Each patient gave roughly 10 milliliters of peripheral blood, collected in an EDTA anticoagulant tube. Ficoll Paque Plus density gradient separation was used to isolate PBMCs, and no further T cell sorting was performed. RNA quality was checked with an Agilent 2100 Bioanalyzer and agarose gel, and concentration with a NanoDrop 2000.

The source of this sequence is a female donor with Graves disease. Recombination linked TRBV6-2 or TRBV6-3 to TRBJ2-1, with the identity of the D gene unclear. Sample: peripheral blood mononuclear cells (PBMCs), taken at new diagnosis, from a patient treated with antithyroid drugs. This receptor carries the CDR3 CASSYQPQIPYPNEQFF. The DNA reads TGTGCCAGCAGTTACCAACCCCAAATCCCTTACCCGAATGAGCAGTTCTTC.